A single sample is the source of the 5 T cell receptor beta chains below, sequenced in a study of cytomegalovirus exposure and HLA in healthy donors. Both 60 Vbeta primers and 13 Jbeta primers went into the PCR. Using immunoSEQ multiplex PCR, the repertoire was profiled, and TCRdb retains in-frame clones only, with some absent. Here the sample spans 250,000 to 350,000 clones, more than 55% being singletons. Sequenced input: PBMCs. These receptors all come from a female donor in good health and CMV-seronegative.

Here the CDR3 DNA reads TGTGCCAGCAGCTTGACTAGCGGAAGTACCTACAATGAGCAGTTCTTC. Its protein product is CASSLTSGSTYNEQFF. This chain uses TRBV7-9 with TRBJ2-1; the match to TRBD2 covers 9 bases. CDR3 size: 16 residues. The V and J ends lost 3 bases and 2 bases, in that order; junction bases with no gene match: 5. CDR1 is SEHNR and CDR2 is FQNEAQ in the germline V gene (reference sequence). The variable domain in full, completed from reference TRBV7-9 and TRBJ2-1, reads DTGVSQNPRHKITKRGQNVTFRCDPISEHNRLYWYRQTLGQGPEFLTYFQNEAQLEKSRLLSDRFSAERPKGSFSTLEIQRTEQGDSAMYLCASSLTSGSTYNEQFFGPGTRLTVL.

This sequence joins TRBV10-1 and TRBJ1-5; weak D call: TRBD1 (6 bases). Between the trimmed V and J ends, which lost 6 bases and 3 bases, there was a span of 9 bases. The CDR3 has 13 amino acids. Germline loops: CDR1 WNHNN, CDR2 SYGVQD (reference sequence). This CDR3 reads CASRYRVNQPQHF. The CDR3 DNA follows: TGCGCCAGCAGGTACAGGGTCAATCAGCCCCAGCATTTT.

This sequence joins TRBV2 and TRBJ1-2; 9 nucleotides agree with TRBD1. Germline V gene sequence: CDR1 SNHLY, CDR2 FYNNEI. The length of the CDR3 is 12 residues. The J segment lost 8 bases and the V segment lost 7 bases, leaving 5 bases of the junction unmatched. The CDR3 loop is CASIDRGIGYTF. CDR3 DNA: TGTGCCAGCATCGACAGGGGGATCGGCTACACCTTC.

The gene calls are TRBV7-6 and TRBJ2-5; 11 bases are a match to TRBD1. Trimming took 5 bases from V and 5 from J; bases not matched to a gene: 7. Germline-derived CDR1 and CDR2 are SGHVS and FNYEAQ. The length of the CDR3 is 15 residues. CDR3 bases: TGTGCCAGCAGCGCCTCCGGGACAGGGGGGGAGACCCAGTACTTC. Encoded protein: CASSASGTGGETQYF.

V usage is TRBV5-1 and J usage is TRBJ1-1; 8 bases agree with TRBD1. V trimming: 3 bases; J trimming: 3 bases; junction bases outside the gene matches: 13. Germline loops: CDR1 SGHRS, CDR2 YFSETQ. The CDR3 runs to 17 residues. CDR3 sequence (DNA): TGCGCCAGCAGCTACCCCCGGGACAGGTTAGGGGACACTGAAGCTTTCTTT. Its protein product is CASSYPRDRLGDTEAFF.